One sample yielded the 15 T cell receptor beta chains listed below, sequenced in a study of blood T cell repertoires in COVID-19. The protocol was immunoSEQ multiplex PCR, while the TCRdb copy is restricted to in-frame clones and leaves out a portion. The sample gives about 99,000 clones, more than 70% of which show up once; roughly 18% is in the top ten. Specimen: peripheral blood. Receptor source: a woman aged 80 or older in a cohort sampled during active COVID-19.

The V gene is TRBV19, the J gene TRBJ1-2, with 8 positions matching TRBD1. The germline CDR1 and CDR2 sequences are LNHDA and SQIVND (reference sequence). This CDR3 is 13 amino acids long. Trimming at V came to 10 bases and at J to 3 bases, leaving 7 bases not matched to a gene. In DNA form, the CDR3 reads TGTGCCACCCGACAGGGGCCCCACTATGGCTACACCTTC. This translates into CATRQGPHYGYTF.

V gene TRBV27 combines with J gene TRBJ1-2; D is uncertain. The CDR3 runs 13 residues. V lost 4 bases to trimming and J lost 6 bases, with 12 bases between them. Germline V lookup: CDR1 MNHEY, CDR2 SMNVEV (reference sequence). CDR3 sequence (DNA): TGTGCCAGCAGTTACTCGGGGAGGGATGGCTACACCTTC. Its protein product is CASSYSGRDGYTF.

The chain couples TRBV5-8 to TRBJ2-4; 10 bases are shared with TRBD2. The germline V gene encodes CDR1 SGHTS and CDR2 YDEGEE. The V segment lost 0 bases and the J segment 0 bases; nucleotides outside the gene matches: 3. This CDR3 is 17 amino acids long. The CDR3 nucleotides are TGTGCCAGCAGCTTGGGACTAGCGGGCTCAGCCAAAAACATTCAGTACTTC. Amino acid sequence: CASSLGLAGSAKNIQYF. The full variable domain, rest sourced from reference TRBV5-8 and TRBJ2-4, is EAGVTQSPTHLIKTRGQQATLRCSPISGHTSVYWYQQALGLGLQFLLWYDEGEERNRGNFPPRFSGRQFPNYSSELNVNALELEDSALYLCASSLGLAGSAKNIQYFGAGTRLSVL.

The rearrangement uses TRBV25-1 and TRBJ1-3; possible D gene TRBD1, 6 bases. Trimming shortened V by 4 bases and J by 0 bases, and 13 bases separated the two germline ends. There are 16 residues in the CDR3. CDR1 is MGHDK, CDR2 SYGVNS, per germline. CDR3 sequence reads: CASSVGQTYSGNTIYF. The DNA for the CDR3 is TGTGCCAGCAGTGTAGGACAGACCTACTCTGGAAACACCATATATTTT.

This chain joins TRBV3-1 (or the pseudogene TRBV3-2) and TRBJ1-2; maybe TRBD1 (6 bases). The ends were cut back, 0 bases at V and 4 bases at J, with 15 bases in the middle. The CDR3 covers 16 residues. CDR1 is LGHDT and CDR2 is YNNKEL in the germline V gene (reference sequence). The CDR3 DNA is TGTGCCAGCAGCCAAGAGGCAGGGGTCCGTAGCTATGGCTACACCTTC. Translated: CASSQEAGVRSYGYTF.

This sequence joins TRBV5-1 and TRBJ2-7; tentatively, D is TRBD2 (5 bases). In germline, CDR1 is SGHRS, CDR2 YFSETQ. The V and J ends lost 2 bases and 0 bases respectively, with 12 bases between them. The length of the CDR3 is 15 residues. The chain's CDR3 is CASSFTTGSSYEQYF. CDR3 DNA sequence: TGCGCCAGCAGCTTTACGACGGGGAGCTCCTACGAGCAGTACTTC.

V usage is TRBV5-4 and J usage is TRBJ1-6; a weak D match, TRBD1 (5 bases). Germline V gene sequence: CDR1 SGHNT, CDR2 YYREEE (reference sequence). Trimming stripped 6 bases from V and 7 bases from J, with 17 bases between. The CDR3 length is 15 residues. The CDR3 reads CASTRGGEANSPLHF. The CDR3 DNA reads TGTGCCAGCACCAGAGGAGGGGAAGCGAATTCACCCCTCCACTTT.

The V call is TRBV7-3, the J call TRBJ2-1; 7 bases match TRBD2. V shed 0 bases and J 4 bases; nucleotides not matched to a gene: 6. The CDR3 is 16 residues long. Germline CDR1 reads SGHTA; CDR2 reads FQGTGA. The CDR3 loop is CASSLTQRGDYNEQFF. CDR3 coding DNA: TGTGCCAGCAGCTTAACGCAACGGGGGGATTACAATGAGCAGTTCTTC.

The chain joins TRBV18 to TRBJ1-4; D gene ambiguous. This CDR3 comprises 14 residues. Germline loops: CDR1 KGHSH, CDR2 LQKENI. The V gene lost 3 bases and the J gene lost 11 bases, with 16 bases spanning the gap. CDR3 DNA: TGTGCCAGCTCACCTGGCCAGGACTATGGTAAACTGTTTTTT. Protein: CASSPGQDYGKLFF.

The chain carries TRBV6-5 and TRBJ1-3; D gene ambiguous. CDR3 length equals 15 residues. Germline values: CDR1 MNHEY, CDR2 SVGAGI. V lost 7 bases and J 0 bases, leaving 13 bases between the germline ends. For the CDR3, the DNA is TGTGCCAGCAACCCAGGAACCCTCTCTGGAAACACCATATATTTT. It encodes CASNPGTLSGNTIYF.

The gene calls are TRBV3-1 (or the pseudogene TRBV3-2) and TRBJ2-7, with D maybe TRBD2 (7 bases). V was pared by 8 bases and J by 2 bases, with 10 bases between. The CDR3 runs 12 residues. CDR1 is LGHDT, CDR2 YNNKEL, per germline (reference sequence). CDR3 residues: CASGGATYEQYF. The CDR3, as DNA: TGTGCCAGCGGGGGGGCCACCTACGAGCAGTACTTC.

This chain links TRBV19 with TRBJ1-2; tentative D call: TRBD1 (5 bases). The V and J ends lost 5 bases and 1 base respectively, with 14 bases between them. Germline CDR1 LNHDA, CDR2 SQIVND (reference sequence). The CDR3 length is 15 residues. The CDR3: CASSGRGGVNYGYTF. The CDR3 DNA follows: TGTGCCAGTAGTGGCCGGGGGGGGGTTAACTATGGCTACACCTTC.

The chain links TRBV5-4 to TRBJ2-5, with 13 positions matching TRBD2. The CDR3 has 16 residues. CDR1 and CDR2 from the germline V gene are SGHNT and YYREEE (reference sequence). V trimming: 6 bases; J trimming: 5 bases; junction bases outside the gene matches: 10. The DNA of the CDR3 is TGTGCCAGCACCAAGGACGGACTAGCGGGAGTGGAGACCCAGTACTTC. It encodes CASTKDGLAGVETQYF.

V is TRBV19 and J is TRBJ2-7; D is unclear. The CDR3 is 14 residues long. Germline assignment: CDR1 LNHDA and CDR2 SQIVND (reference sequence). Trimming removed 6 bases at V and 2 bases at J, with 14 bases between. The CDR3 region is CASRVTANTYEQYF. The CDR3 coding sequence is TGTGCCAGTAGAGTAACAGCCAATACCTACGAGCAGTACTTC.

The chain joins TRBV19 to TRBJ2-1; TRBD1 matches at 8 bases. The V gene's germline CDR1 is LNHDA and CDR2 SQIVND (reference sequence). With 3 bases clipped from V and 0 bases from J, the junction kept 7 bases outside the gene matches. The CDR3 spans 17 residues. The CDR3 coding sequence is TGTGCCAGTAGTATCGGGACAGGCAGCGGCTCCTACAATGAGCAGTTCTTC. It codes for CASSIGTGSGSYNEQFF.